Below, 31 T cell receptor beta chains from the same sample are listed, as sequenced in a study of T cell responses to AZD1222 COVID-19 vaccine. Clones were sequenced by immunoSEQ multiplex PCR, and TCRdb holds only the in-frame ones, with some missing. This table has about 120,000 clones, 80% to 90% appearing once. The sequenced sample was peripheral blood, obtained on day 0 of AZD1222 vaccination. All receptors come from an adult in good health.

This chain uses TRBV9 with TRBJ2-7; TRBD1 or TRBD2 may be the D gene (5 bases each). This CDR3 has 15 amino acids. Germline lookup yields CDR1 SGDLS and CDR2 YYNGEE. V shed 0 bases and J shed 4 bases, with 14 bases lying between them. CDR3 in DNA: TGTGCCAGCAGCGTAGGGGACGGTGGAGTATACGAGCAGTACTTC. Translated: CASSVGDGGVYEQYF.

This clone is a singleton in its sample. This sequence joins TRBV5-4 and TRBJ2-6; D could derive from TRBD1 or TRBD2 (6 bases each). Germline V lookup: CDR1 SGHNT, CDR2 YYREEE (reference sequence). The V and J ends lost 3 bases and 0 bases respectively, with 19 bases between them. The CDR3 runs 19 residues. CDR3 in amino acids: CASSSGVGGTLSGANVLTF. DNA of the CDR3: TGTGCCAGCAGCTCCGGAGTGGGGGGCACCCTCTCTGGGGCCAACGTCCTGACTTTC.

The CDR3 loop reads CASSLTGSADYGYTF. Written as DNA, the CDR3 is TGTGCCAGCAGCTTAACTGGGAGTGCGGACTATGGCTACACCTTC. The chain carries TRBV7-3 and TRBJ1-2, with D unresolved. The CDR3 is 15 amino acids. Germline V gene sequence: CDR1 SGHTA, CDR2 FQGTGA. Trimming left V 0 bases short and J 3 bases short, with 11 bases between.

V is TRBV4-2 and J is TRBJ2-1; no reliable D call. The CDR3 runs 15 residues. V lost 0 bases, J lost 6 bases, and 12 bases lay in between. Germline V gives CDR1 LGHNA, CDR2 YNFKEQ. The CDR3 DNA follows: TGTGCCAGCAGCCAAGATGTATCGCTAGTCAATGAGCAGTTCTTC. It is translated as CASSQDVSLVNEQFF.

This chain connects TRBV30 to TRBJ2-7, with TRBD2 matching over 7 bases. The CDR3 extends over 16 amino acids. Germline values: CDR1 GTSNPN, CDR2 SVGIG (reference sequence). The trim removed 1 base at V and 1 base at J, leaving 10 bases unmatched. The CDR3 DNA sequence: TGTGCCTGGAGTGGCCTAGTAGCGGGCCCTTCCTACGAGCAGTACTTC. Protein: CAWSGLVAGPSYEQYF.

This rearrangement joins TRBV6-5 to TRBJ1-1; a possible D gene is TRBD1 (6 bases). The V end was cut by 8 bases, the J end by 6 bases, with 19 bases between. The CDR3 has 14 amino acids. Germline CDR1 reads MNHEY; CDR2 reads SVGAGI. The CDR3 nucleotides are TGTGCCAGCGTACAGGCCTGGGGACACTCTGAAGCTTTCTTT. Translation gives CASVQAWGHSEAFF.

CDR3 sequence (DNA): TGTGCCAGCAGCTTAACCTGGGGATCCTATGGCTACACCTTC. Translation gives CASSLTWGSYGYTF. This chain links TRBV7-9 with TRBJ1-2; D is ambiguous. Trimming took 2 bases from V and 4 from J, leaving 11 bases between them. The CDR3 is made up of 14 amino acids. CDR1 is SEHNR, CDR2 FQNEAQ, per germline (reference sequence). Combining the CDR3 with reference TRBV7-9 and TRBJ1-2 gives the whole variable domain DTGVSQNPRHKITKRGQNVTFRCDPISEHNRLYWYRQTLGQGPEFLTYFQNEAQLEKSRLLSDRFSAERPKGSFSTLEIQRTEQGDSAMYLCASSLTWGSYGYTFGSGTRLTVV.

The gene calls are TRBV6-5 and TRBJ1-2; no firm D call. The CDR3 contains 14 residues. The germline V gene has CDR1 MNHEY and CDR2 SVGAGI. Trimming cost V 4 bases and J 6 bases, with 15 bases left between them. CDR3 nucleotide sequence: TGTGCCAGCAGTTCCGACCCAGGAGGTAATGGCTACACCTTC. It yields the protein CASSSDPGGNGYTF.

The V call is TRBV12-3 or TRBV12-4, the J call TRBJ1-2, with no clear D. The CDR3 covers 13 residues. Trimming pared 6 bases from V and 4 bases from J, leaving 12 bases between. The CDR3 DNA follows: TGTGCCAGCAGGGCAGGCCCCATCTATGGCTACACCTTC. The encoded protein is CASRAGPIYGYTF.

CDR3: CASSSGGAFDYGYTF. The CDR3 bases are TGCGCCAGCAGCTCAGGGGGCGCATTTGACTATGGCTACACCTTC. This rearrangement joins TRBV5-1 to TRBJ1-2; 8 nucleotides match TRBD1. Per the germline V gene, CDR1 is SGHRS and CDR2 is YFSETQ. The CDR3 is made up of 15 amino acids. The junction had 7 bases not matched to a gene; V was cut back by 3 bases and J by 3 bases.

This chain connects TRBV3-1 (or the pseudogene TRBV3-2) to TRBJ1-5; no clear D gene. The germline V gene encodes CDR1 LGHDT and CDR2 YNNKEL (reference sequence). The CDR3 is made up of 13 amino acids. V lost 1 base to trimming and J lost 4 bases, with 5 bases between them. This CDR3 is CASSQVQNQPQHF. The CDR3 nucleotides are TGTGCCAGCAGCCAAGTGCAGAATCAGCCCCAGCATTTT.

The chain uses TRBV7-9 and TRBJ2-7, with 7 bases lining up with TRBD1. The trim removed 6 bases at V and 5 bases at J, leaving 4 bases unmatched. The CDR3 loop spans 12 amino acids. Germline CDR1 is SEHNR and CDR2 is FQNEAQ (reference sequence). DNA of the CDR3: TGTGCCAGCAGTCCCCAGGGGGACGAGCAGTACTTC. This encodes CASSPQGDEQYF.

This chain joins TRBV5-8 and TRBJ1-1; D is ambiguous. Germline V gene data show CDR1 as SGHTS and CDR2 as YDEGEE. Trimming cost V 4 bases and J 5 bases, with 21 bases left between them. The CDR3 loop spans 16 amino acids. CDR3 amino acids: CASSLRGGPLGTEAFF. The CDR3 DNA follows: TGTGCCAGCAGCCTACGGGGAGGACCCCTAGGGACTGAAGCTTTCTTT.

The J gene is TRBJ2-1, the V gene TRBV3-1 (or the pseudogene TRBV3-2); the D gene is possibly TRBD1 (5 bases). V was cut by 0 bases and J by 1 base, with 7 bases left in between. This CDR3 is built from 15 residues. Germline V lookup: CDR1 LGHDT, CDR2 YNNKEL (reference sequence). The CDR3: CASSQEGLSYNEQFF. Here the CDR3 DNA reads TGTGCCAGCAGCCAAGAGGGGCTATCCTACAATGAGCAGTTCTTC.

This rearrangement joins TRBV3-1 (or the pseudogene TRBV3-2) to TRBJ1-1; TRBD1 might be the D (5 bases). CDR1 LGHDT and CDR2 YNNKEL come from the germline V gene (reference sequence). This CDR3 has 15 amino acids. V lost 8 bases and J lost 6, with 22 bases in between. The CDR3 nucleotides are TGTGCCAGCCGCCGGGACGGCCTCCAGTGGGCTGAAGCTTTCTTT. This gives the protein CASRRDGLQWAEAFF.

The chain is built from TRBV5-1 and TRBJ1-4, with D unclear. Trimming cost V 1 base and J 7 bases, with 11 bases left between them. The CDR3 is 14 amino acids. Germline values: CDR1 SGHRS, CDR2 YFSETQ. CDR3 in DNA: TGCGCCAGCAGCTTGATGCCTAAGGGTGAAAAACTGTTTTTT. Translated: CASSLMPKGEKLFF.

The CDR3 loop is CASIKGRELKNIQYF. The CDR3 nucleotides read TGTGCCAGCATCAAAGGGCGGGAACTGAAAAACATTCAGTACTTC. The chain uses TRBV9 and TRBJ2-4; D is perhaps TRBD2 (6 bases). From germline, CDR1 is SGDLS and CDR2 YYNGEE. Trimming left V 6 bases short and J 4 bases short, with 17 bases between. The CDR3 extends over 15 amino acids.

The chain has TRBV5-1 and TRBJ2-7; 10 nucleotides agree with TRBD2. The ends lost 4 bases at V and 2 bases at J; junction bases unmatched: 6. The CDR3 has 15 amino acids. CDR1 and CDR2 from the germline V gene are SGHRS and YFSETQ. The CDR3 here is CASSTTSGTTYEQYF. CDR3 nucleotides: TGCGCCAGCAGCACCACTAGCGGGACAACCTACGAGCAGTACTTC.

CDR3 DNA: TGTGCCAGCAGCCAAGAAGAGGGCGGGAGGGCCTACGAGCAGTACTTC. Its protein product is CASSQEEGGRAYEQYF. This chain connects TRBV4-2 to TRBJ2-7, with TRBD2 matching over 9 bases. The CDR3 is 16 amino acids. V shed 0 bases and J 2 bases; nucleotides not matched to a gene: 5. Germline lookup yields CDR1 LGHNA and CDR2 YNFKEQ.

This chain connects TRBV19 to TRBJ2-5; 7 bases match TRBD1. With V trimmed by 5 bases and J by 5 bases, 8 bases remained unmatched. The CDR3 runs 14 residues. Germline assignment: CDR1 LNHDA and CDR2 SQIVND (reference sequence). CDR3 nucleotide sequence: TGTGCCAGTAGTGCCGGGACAGCCGGGGAGACCCAGTACTTC. Its translation: CASSAGTAGETQYF.

The rearrangement uses TRBV28 and TRBJ2-3; D not certain. The CDR3 length is 11 residues. V was pared by 7 bases and J by 10 bases, with 12 bases between. Germline V gene lookup returns CDR1 MDHEN and CDR2 SYDVKM. The CDR3 loop reads CASTDLYAQYF. The DNA of the CDR3 is TGTGCCAGCACCGACCTTTACGCGCAGTATTTT.

This rearrangement joins TRBV28 to TRBJ1-4; D call uncertain. Germline CDR1 and CDR2: MDHEN and SYDVKM. The germline V and J ends were trimmed by 6 bases and 1 base, with 12 bases remaining between them. CDR3 length: 15 amino acids. CDR3 nucleotide sequence: TGTGCCAGCAGGTCGGGTGGTATAACTAATGAAAAACTGTTTTTT. Translated: CASRSGGITNEKLFF.

The chain uses TRBV5-1 and TRBJ1-6, with 8 nucleotides matching TRBD1. V trimming: 5 bases; J trimming: 9 bases; junction bases outside the gene matches: 16. Germline loops: CDR1 SGHRS, CDR2 YFSETQ. There are 17 residues in the CDR3. CDR3 in DNA: TGCGCCAGCAGATCGACAGGGGCCAATCCTATTAGTTCACCCCTCCACTTT. Translating it yields CASRSTGANPISSPLHF.

This CDR3 is CASSSSLLGGYTF. The CDR3 DNA reads as TGTGCCAGCAGTTCCTCTTTACTCGGTGGCTACACCTTC. The V gene is TRBV27, the J gene TRBJ1-2, with unresolved D. Germline V gene lookup returns CDR1 MNHEY and CDR2 SMNVEV (reference sequence). This CDR3 spans 13 amino acids. Trimming stripped 4 bases from V and 7 bases from J, with 13 bases between.

The chain is built from TRBV20-1 and TRBJ1-4; 10 nucleotides align to TRBD1. The CDR3 extends over 16 amino acids. Germline V gene data show CDR1 as DFQATT and CDR2 as SNEGSKA (reference sequence). Trimming cost V 5 bases and J 3 bases; bases outside gene matches: 9. Here the CDR3 reads CSAGGTGDPANEKLFF. The CDR3 DNA reads TGCAGTGCTGGTGGGACAGGGGATCCGGCTAATGAAAAACTGTTTTTT.

The chain is built from TRBV3-1 (or the pseudogene TRBV3-2) and TRBJ1-2; no reliable D call. V was trimmed by 3 bases and J by 8 bases, leaving 13 bases between them. CDR1 is LGHDT, CDR2 YNNKEL, per germline (reference sequence). CDR3 length equals 13 residues. DNA for the CDR3: TGTGCCAGCAGCCACCTCAGCAGCCTGGGCTACACCTTC. Its translation is CASSHLSSLGYTF.

This sequence joins TRBV28 and TRBJ1-2; D is possibly TRBD1 (6 bases). The length of the CDR3 is 16 residues. Deletions cut 3 bases from V and 6 bases from J, with 20 bases between. Looked up from germline, CDR1 is MDHEN and CDR2 is SYDVKM. The CDR3 sequence is CASSFGAQGMIDGYTF. The CDR3 bases are TGTGCCAGCAGTTTCGGTGCGCAGGGGATGATCGATGGCTACACCTTC.

V and J are TRBV28 and TRBJ2-3, with D maybe TRBD1 (5 bases). Looked up from germline, CDR1 is MDHEN and CDR2 is SYDVKM. The CDR3 sequence is 16 residues long. The V end lost 3 bases, the J end lost 1 base, and 14 bases lay between the germline ends. The CDR3 here is CASSLSGRRGTDTQYF. CDR3 coding DNA: TGTGCCAGCAGTTTGTCAGGGCGTAGAGGCACAGATACGCAGTATTTT.

The chain carries TRBV6-5 and TRBJ1-1; possible D gene TRBD1, 6 bases. Between the trimmed V and J ends, which lost 0 bases and 4 bases, there was a span of 15 bases. The CDR3 extends over 16 amino acids. Germline CDR1 reads MNHEY; CDR2 reads SVGAGI. CDR3 region: CASSYSGRPGATEAFF. Here the CDR3 DNA reads TGTGCCAGCAGTTACTCAGGGCGGCCAGGGGCCACTGAAGCTTTCTTT.

The gene calls are TRBV6-5 and TRBJ1-1; D gene uncertain. Trimming removed 2 bases at V and 1 base at J, with 5 bases between. This CDR3 is 13 amino acids long. Germline V gene lookup returns CDR1 MNHEY and CDR2 SVGAGI. In DNA form, the CDR3 reads TGTGCCAGCAGTTACGCGTCGAACACTGAAGCTTTCTTT. Translating it yields CASSYASNTEAFF.

The chain uses TRBV5-4 and TRBJ2-1, with a possible D match to TRBD2 (5 bases). Germline V gene data show CDR1 as SGHNT and CDR2 as YYREEE (reference sequence). Between the trimmed V and J ends, which lost 0 bases and 2 bases, there was a span of 18 bases. The CDR3 loop spans 18 amino acids. The CDR3 spells CASSLGAPSHITYNEQFF. The CDR3 bases are TGTGCCAGCAGCTTGGGAGCACCTAGCCATATTACCTACAATGAGCAGTTCTTC.